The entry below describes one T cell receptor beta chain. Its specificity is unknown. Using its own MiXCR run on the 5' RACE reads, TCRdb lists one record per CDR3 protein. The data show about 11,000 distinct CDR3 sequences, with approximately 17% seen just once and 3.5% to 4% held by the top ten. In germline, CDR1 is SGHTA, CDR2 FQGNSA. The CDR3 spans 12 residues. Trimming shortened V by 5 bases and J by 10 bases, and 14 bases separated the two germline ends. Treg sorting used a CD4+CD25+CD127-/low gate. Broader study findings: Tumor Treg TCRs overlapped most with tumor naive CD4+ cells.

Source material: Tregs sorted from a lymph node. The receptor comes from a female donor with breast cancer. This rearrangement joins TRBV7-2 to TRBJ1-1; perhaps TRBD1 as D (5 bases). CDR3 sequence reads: CASSTQSGGAFF. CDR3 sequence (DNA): TGTGCCAGCAGCACCCAAAGTGGGGGAGCTTTCTTT.